The T cell receptor beta chain described here comes from a study of regulatory T cells in long-lasting Graves disease. General study points: Among samples with persistent disease, TRBV28, TRBJ1-2 and TRBJ2-5 were favored.

Time point of the sample: newly diagnosed GD, antithyroid drugs for less than 3 months. Generation of the TCR library employed RNA extracted from PBMCs. An endocrinology department located in Xi'an, China, was where the patients came from. Investigators prepared the TCR beta libraries by applying iRepertoire HTBI primers and Arm-PCR of CDR3 regions. Original analysis: Detected in the samples were around 62 TRBV and 12 to 15 TRBJ segments. In TCRdb, the multiplex PCR reads were re-called with MiXCR into one record per CDR3 protein. These V and J calls originate from TCRdb's pipeline instead of the authors' own analysis. This sample has approximately 540,000 distinct CDR3 sequences, with around 12% found just once. V was shortened by 3 bases and J by 2 bases, with 13 bases between the two germline ends. Germline V CDR1 and CDR2: LGHDT, YNNKEL (reference sequence). The CDR3 length is 15 residues. This clonotype was observed many times. Its specificity is unknown.

This sample also appeared in a second study, on T cells in Graves' hyperthyroidism and ophthalmopathy. From that second work: The majority of expanded thyroid clonotypes above 0.001 also appeared in blood.

The TCR comes from a woman aged 30 to 39 with Graves disease. This material consisted of peripheral blood mononuclear cells (PBMCs), taken at new diagnosis, from a patient treated with antithyroid drugs. The chain recombines TRBV3-1 with TRBJ1-2; the D gene is possibly TRBD1 (5 bases). The CDR3 DNA sequence: TGTGCCAGCAGCCATCACGGGACGAACAACTATGGCTACACCTTC. Translating gives CASSHHGTNNYGYTF.